One and the same sample provided the 27 T cell receptor beta chains below, sequenced in a study of regulatory T cells in long-lasting Graves disease. Building the TCR beta libraries relied on iRepertoire HTBI primers, and CDR3 regions underwent Arm-PCR. TCRdb itself ran the multiplex PCR reads through MiXCR, one entry per CDR3 protein. The sample consists of some 460,000 distinct CDR3 sequences, around 15% of them appearing once. This sample's time point: newly diagnosed GD, antithyroid drugs for less than 3 months. With RNA extracted from PBMCs as input, the TCR library was made. The sample was also reused in another study, on T cells in Graves' hyperthyroidism and ophthalmopathy.

The source material was peripheral blood mononuclear cells (PBMCs), sampled at new diagnosis, from a patient treated with antithyroid drugs. The receptors come from a man aged 40-49 years with Graves disease.

This clonotype was counted many times. The CDR3 nucleotides are TGTGCCAGCAGTGCCCGGGACAGGGGAGGCGGGGTGTTCAACGAGCAGTACTTC. It is translated as CASSARDRGGGVFNEQYF. The chain carries TRBV27 and TRBJ2-7, with 10 bases aligning to TRBD1. CDR3 length equals 18 residues. With V trimmed by 5 bases and J by 5 bases, 18 bases remained unmatched. Germline V gene data show CDR1 as MNHEY and CDR2 as SMNVEV (reference sequence).

The chain joins TRBV5-4 to TRBJ2-2; D is undetermined. Germline CDR1 is SGHNT and CDR2 is YYREEE (reference sequence). Trimming pared 4 bases from V and 2 bases from J, leaving 15 bases between. The CDR3 loop spans 16 amino acids. CDR3 sequence reads: CASSLELKSNTGELFF. CDR3 bases: TGTGCCAGCAGCCTCGAGTTAAAAAGTAACACCGGGGAGCTGTTTTTT.

The sample holds many counts of this clonotype. The chain carries TRBV11-1 and TRBJ2-5; a weak D match, TRBD1 (6 bases). V dropped 2 bases and J dropped 5 bases, with 15 bases sitting between them. The CDR3 spans 15 residues. In germline, CDR1 is SGHAT, CDR2 FQDESV (reference sequence). The CDR3 region is CASSLLGAQGETQYF. The DNA of the CDR3 is TGTGCCAGCAGCTTACTCGGGGCCCAGGGGGAGACCCAGTACTTC.

This clonotype was observed a handful of times. The rearrangement joins TRBV10-3 to TRBJ2-7; tentatively, D is TRBD1 or TRBD2 (5 bases each). The germline gives CDR1 ENHRY, CDR2 SYGVKD. V shed 11 bases and J shed 0 bases, with 14 bases lying between them. This CDR3 spans 13 amino acids. CDR3 sequence reads: CASTGTVSYEQYF. The CDR3 DNA reads as TGTGCCTCCACCGGGACCGTCTCCTACGAGCAGTACTTC.

J is TRBJ2-1 and V is TRBV19; D remains unclear. The CDR3 has 13 amino acids. Germline CDR1 and CDR2: LNHDA and SQIVND (reference sequence). CDR3 amino acids: CGTVSSRDNEQFF. CDR3 DNA: TGTGGTACGGTCAGTTCGAGAGACAATGAGCAGTTCTTC.

This clonotype came up a few times. The rearrangement joins TRBV5-1 to TRBJ2-7; 8 bases are a match to TRBD2. V lost 3 bases, J lost 5 bases, and 10 bases stayed unmatched. The CDR3 length is 15 residues. Germline lookup yields CDR1 SGHRS and CDR2 YFSETQ. The CDR3 DNA reads as TGCGCCAGCAGCTCCTTAAGCGGGAGAGGGAACGAGCAGTACTTC. This encodes CASSSLSGRGNEQYF.

In its sample, this clonotype was seen many times. The chain joins TRBV7-9 to TRBJ2-3, with D perhaps TRBD1 (6 bases). The CDR3 totals 14 residues. Trimming removed 5 bases from V and 7 bases from J, with 16 bases in between. CDR1 and CDR2 (germline): SEHNR, FQNEAQ (reference sequence). The CDR3 region is CASSPRTAMNTQYF. The CDR3 bases are TGTGCCAGCAGCCCGAGGACAGCAATGAATACGCAGTATTTT.

In this sample, this clonotype turned up many times. The chain employs TRBV7-9 and TRBJ2-7; D possibly corresponds to TRBD1 (6 bases). The germline V and J ends were trimmed by 5 bases and 1 base, with 12 bases remaining between them. CDR1 and CDR2 from the germline V gene are SEHNR and FQNEAQ (reference sequence). The CDR3 has 14 amino acids. The CDR3 sequence: CASSTVRGSYEQYF. The CDR3 bases are TGTGCCAGCAGCACGGTCAGGGGATCCTACGAGCAGTACTTC.

The chain has TRBV28 and TRBJ2-3; D remains ambiguous. With 3 bases removed from V and 1 base from J, the gap between germline ends came to 14 bases. The CDR3 runs 16 residues. Germline lookup yields CDR1 MDHEN and CDR2 SYDVKM. CDR3 in amino acids: CASSFGAAERTDTQYF. The CDR3 bases are TGTGCCAGCAGTTTTGGCGCGGCAGAGCGCACAGATACGCAGTATTTT. Full variable domain (rest looked up from reference TRBV28 and TRBJ2-3): DVKVTQSSRYLVKRTGEKVFLECVQDMDHENMFWYRQDPGLGLRLIYFSYDVKMKEKGDIPEGYSVSREKKERFSLILESASTNQTSMYLCASSFGAAERTDTQYFGPGTRLTVL.

This clonotype was found many times. The chain employs TRBV27 and TRBJ2-3; D uncertain. Germline loops: CDR1 MNHEY, CDR2 SMNVEV (reference sequence). The CDR3 is 17 amino acids. Trimming cost V 1 base and J 4 bases, with 18 bases left between them. In DNA form, the CDR3 reads TGTGCCAGCAGTTTATTTGGGGTTTCAGGAGTCCCAGATACGCAGTATTTT. Encoded protein: CASSLFGVSGVPDTQYF.

This clonotype was seen ten or more times. The V call is TRBV28, the J call TRBJ2-1; no clear D. V shed 6 bases and J shed 9 bases, with 9 bases lying between them. CDR1 is MDHEN and CDR2 is SYDVKM in the germline V gene. This CDR3 region has 11 residues. The DNA for the CDR3 is TGTGCCAGCAGCGTATCGCGTGAGCAGTTCTTC. It yields the protein CASSVSREQFF.

This clonotype was recorded at least ten times. The chain uses TRBV5-1 and TRBJ2-1; 10 nucleotides line up with TRBD2. From germline, CDR1 is SGHRS and CDR2 YFSETQ. This CDR3 contains 16 residues. V lost 1 base to trimming and J lost 6 bases; unmatched junction nucleotides: 7. The CDR3 DNA reads as TGCGCCAGCAGCTTGATGATAGCGGGAGGAGGCAATGAGCAGTTCTTC. It translates to CASSLMIAGGGNEQFF.

In regard to this clonotype: A read error is possible here, since a much larger clone lies one base away. This rearrangement joins TRBV20-1 to TRBJ2-2; the D is unclear. The CDR3 consists of 13 residues. The germline V and J ends were trimmed by 0 bases and 6 bases, with 8 bases remaining between them. The germline V gene has CDR1 DFQATT and CDR2 SNEGSKA (reference sequence). CDR3 protein: CSARETLAGELFF. CDR3 sequence (DNA): TGCAGTGCTAGAGAGACATTGGCCGGGGAGCTGTTTTTT.

In this sample, this clonotype turned up a few times. A read error may account for a junction end that differs from germline. The V call is TRBV4-1, the J call TRBJ1-3, with 7 nucleotides matching TRBD1. This CDR3 is 18 amino acids long. Looked up from germline, CDR1 is MGHRA and CDR2 is YSYEKL. The CDR3 nucleotides are TGTGCCAGCAGCCAAATGAACTGGGACAGCGACTCTGGAAACACCATATATTTT. This sequence encodes CASSQMNWDSDSGNTIYF.

This clonotype was detected many times. The rearrangement uses TRBV6-2 or TRBV6-3 and TRBJ2-7; the D gene is possibly TRBD1 (6 bases). Germline V gives CDR1 MNHEY, CDR2 SVGEGT. This CDR3 comprises 17 residues. V was clipped by 0 bases and J by 8 bases, with 23 bases between them. The CDR3 DNA sequence: TGTGCCAGCAGTTACTCGAGATCAGTTGGGGGCGGCGTAAAGCAGTACTTC. It yields the protein CASSYSRSVGGGVKQYF.

This clonotype was counted only a few times. This sequence joins TRBV4-1 and TRBJ1-4; D is undetermined. With 4 bases removed from V and 8 bases from J, the gap between germline ends came to 14 bases. The germline CDR1 and CDR2 sequences are MGHRA and YSYEKL. The CDR3 sequence is 14 residues long. CDR3 in amino acids: CASSRSTVREKLFF. The DNA of the CDR3 is TGCGCCAGCAGCCGGAGTACGGTCCGGGAAAAACTGTTTTTT.

This clonotype came up many times. The chain carries TRBV28 and TRBJ2-7; 14 positions agree with TRBD2. This CDR3 is built from 16 residues. CDR1 and CDR2 (germline): MDHEN, SYDVKM. V dropped 4 bases and J dropped 4; count of bases not matched to a gene: 6. The CDR3 protein is CASSYAGTSGSYEQYF. As DNA, the CDR3 is TGTGCCAGCAGTTATGCGGGGACTAGCGGGAGTTACGAGCAGTACTTC.

This clonotype was counted at least ten times. The chain uses TRBV10-3 and TRBJ2-1; D perhaps matches TRBD2 (5 bases). Germline values: CDR1 ENHRY, CDR2 SYGVKD. This CDR3 is 12 amino acids long. V was pared by 7 bases and J by 5 bases, with 9 bases between. The CDR3 nucleotides read TGTGCCATCACTGGAGGAAACAATGAGCAGTTCTTC. Amino acids: CAITGGNNEQFF.

This clonotype showed up just a few times. A much larger clone is a single base away; this may be a read error. The chain uses TRBV7-6 and TRBJ2-7; a possible D gene is TRBD1 (5 bases). The CDR3 totals 15 residues. CDR1 is SGHVS and CDR2 is FNYEAQ in the germline V gene. Trimming removed 1 base from V and 0 bases from J, with 10 bases in between. CDR3 sequence (DNA): TGTGCCAGCAGCTTAGAGGGGTCCCCCTCCTACGAGCAGTACTTC. This encodes CASSLEGSPSYEQYF. Combining the CDR3 with reference TRBV7-6 and TRBJ2-7 gives the whole variable domain GAGVSQSPRYKVTKRGQDVALRCDPISGHVSLYWYRQALGQGPEFLTYFNYEAQQDKSGLPNDRFSAERPEGSISTLTIQRTEQRDSAMYRCASSLEGSPSYEQYFGPGTRLTVT.

This clonotype was detected ten times or more. The gene calls are TRBV4-1 and TRBJ2-7; D gene unclear. The V end lost 1 base, the J end lost 0 bases, and 10 bases lay between the germline ends. The germline V gene encodes CDR1 MGHRA and CDR2 YSYEKL. CDR3 length equals 15 residues. The CDR3 coding sequence is TGCGCCAGCAGCCAAGGGGGTCAGAGCTCCTACGAGCAGTACTTC. This sequence encodes CASSQGGQSSYEQYF.

The genes are TRBV25-1 and TRBJ2-3; D gene ambiguous. The CDR3 spans 15 residues. Trimming stripped 1 base from V and 7 bases from J, with 15 bases between. CDR1 is MGHDK and CDR2 is SYGVNS in the germline V gene. CDR3: CASSESGRLTNTQYF. As DNA, the CDR3 is TGTGCCAGCAGTGAATCTGGCAGACTCACGAATACGCAGTATTTT.

V and J are TRBV5-1 and TRBJ2-7, with 7 nucleotides matching TRBD1. Germline CDR1 reads SGHRS; CDR2 reads YFSETQ. Trimming cost V 1 base and J 3 bases; bases outside gene matches: 4. CDR3 length equals 14 residues. The CDR3 here is CASSLLGQVYEQYF. Here the CDR3 DNA reads TGCGCCAGCAGCTTGTTAGGACAGGTCTACGAGCAGTACTTC. Combining the CDR3 with reference TRBV5-1 and TRBJ2-7 gives the whole variable domain KAGVTQTPRYLIKTRGQQVTLSCSPISGHRSVSWYQQTPGQGLQFLFEYFSETQRNKGNFPGRFSGRQFSNSRSEMNVSTLELGDSALYLCASSLLGQVYEQYFGPGTRLTVT.

This clonotype was observed many times. V usage is TRBV6-5 and J usage is TRBJ2-1, with D perhaps TRBD1 (5 bases). Germline V gives CDR1 MNHEY, CDR2 SVGAGI. The CDR3 spans 14 residues. Trimming pared 3 bases from V and 0 bases from J, leaving 6 bases between. CDR3 nucleotide sequence: TGTGCCAGCAGTTATGACAGCTCCTACAATGAGCAGTTCTTC. It codes for CASSYDSSYNEQFF.

There are a few counts of this clonotype. The gene calls are TRBV3-1 and TRBJ2-1; no definite D call. V lost 4 bases and J lost 5, with 12 bases in between. Germline V CDR1 and CDR2: LGHDT, YNNKEL (reference sequence). The CDR3 runs 14 residues. This CDR3 is CASSRGATNNEQFF. In DNA, the CDR3 is TGTGCCAGCAGCCGCGGAGCCACGAACAATGAGCAGTTCTTC.

This rearrangement joins TRBV6-2 or TRBV6-3 to TRBJ1-2; possible D gene TRBD1, 6 bases. Trimming pared 0 bases from V and 7 bases from J, leaving 12 bases between. Germline V CDR1 and CDR2: MNHEY, SVGEGT. This CDR3 comprises 14 residues. CDR3 amino acids: CASSYSGTLPGYTF. CDR3 coding DNA: TGTGCCAGCAGTTACTCCGGGACACTCCCTGGCTACACCTTC.

This clonotype has a handful of counts. The rearrangement joins TRBV3-1 to TRBJ2-5, with 12 bases lining up with TRBD2. The CDR3 consists of 16 residues. After removal of 1 base from V and 0 bases from J, the junction contained 0 bases not matched to a gene. Germline loops: CDR1 LGHDT, CDR2 YNNKEL (reference sequence). CDR3 sequence reads: CASSQGTSGNQETQYF. In DNA form, the CDR3 reads TGTGCCAGCAGCCAAGGGACTAGCGGGAACCAAGAGACCCAGTACTTC.

This clonotype has just a few counts. This chain uses TRBV6-1 with TRBJ2-6; a weak D match, TRBD1 (6 bases). The ends were cut back, 5 bases at V and 0 bases at J, with 17 bases in the middle. CDR3 length: 18 residues. The V gene's germline CDR1 is MNHNS and CDR2 SASEGT. The CDR3 DNA is TGTGCCAGCAGTCCAACCGGGACATCTAGCTCTGGGGCCAACGTCCTGACTTTC. Translated: CASSPTGTSSSGANVLTF.